This TCR beta chain derives from a study of CD8 T cells in Susac syndrome. Study context: Active disease was present in six of the sequenced Susac syndrome patients, whereas eight or nine of them were in remission.

The CDR3 is made up of 16 amino acids. In germline, CDR1 is KGHSH, CDR2 LQKENI. V lost 0 bases to trimming and J lost 5 bases; unmatched junction nucleotides: 4. Patients with Susac syndrome met diagnostic criteria defined recently for definite or probable disease. TEMRA cells were FACS-enriched, unlike CD8+ and CD4+ T cells, which were negatively isolated. A quantity of about 0.5 to 1 ug RNA underwent reverse transcription using random hexamers. Coverage of TCR beta CDR3 amplification by immunoSEQ multiplex PCR extended to 54 Vbeta and 13 Jbeta. TCRdb recomputed calls from the immunoSEQ multiplex PCR reads with MiXCR, one row per CDR3 protein. The repertoire holds about 120,000 distinct CDR3 sequences, with around 94% as singletons.

The sample consisted of CD8+ T cells from PBMCs. This receptor was obtained from a human donor with Susac syndrome. The rearrangement joins TRBV18 to TRBJ2-1; 10 positions match TRBD2. The CDR3 here is CASSPPGTSANNEQFF. CDR3 nucleotides: TGTGCCAGCTCACCACCAGGGACTAGCGCTAACAATGAGCAGTTCTTC.